These 5 T cell receptor beta chains came from one sample sequenced in a study of glioma-infiltrating T cells. TCR alpha and beta CDR3 regions were amplified from RNA using iRepertoire nested multiplex PCR. MiXCR, applied by TCRdb to the multiplex PCR reads, yields one record per CDR3 protein. The sample includes a few thousand distinct CDR3 sequences, around 85% of them seen just once. Sequenced sample: glioma tissue, nonneoplastic brain tissue, or PBMCs (not recorded which). Receptor source: a human donor with low-grade glioma or glioblastoma, undergoing nonglioma brain surgery, or in good health (not recorded which).

Concerning this clonotype itself: The size of this beta chain means little, since it is a stray read in a library made for alpha chains. The chain is built from TRBV6-1 and TRBJ2-3, with D possibly being TRBD2 (5 bases). The CDR3 is 13 amino acids. Germline V lookup: CDR1 MNHNS, CDR2 SASEGT. V was trimmed by 3 bases and J by 9 bases, leaving 13 bases between them. CDR3 sequence reads: CASSELQRGTQYF. The CDR3 DNA reads as TGTGCCAGCAGTGAGCTACAACGGGGAACGCAGTATTTT.

With respect to this clonotype: Because the library targeted alpha chains, this beta chain is an off-target read whose size means little. The V and J genes are TRBV28 and TRBJ2-1, with 8 bases fitting TRBD2. The V gene end was trimmed by 6 bases and the J gene end by 4 bases; junction bases not matched to a gene: 5. The CDR3 runs 14 residues. Germline V gene data show CDR1 as MDHEN and CDR2 as SYDVKM. The CDR3 sequence: CASRGTRYYNEQFF. CDR3 nucleotide sequence: TGTGCCAGCAGGGGGACTAGATATTACAATGAGCAGTTCTTC. Together with reference TRBV28 and TRBJ2-1, the CDR3 gives the full variable domain: DVKVTQSSRYLVKRTGEKVFLECVQDMDHENMFWYRQDPGLGLRLIYFSYDVKMKEKGDIPEGYSVSREKKERFSLILESASTNQTSMYLCASRGTRYYNEQFFGPGTRLTVL.

Comment on this clonotype: This beta chain slipped into a library made for alpha chains as a stray read, so its size is not meaningful. This chain joins TRBV4-3 and TRBJ2-3; 8 bases are shared with TRBD2. The germline V gene encodes CDR1 LGHNA and CDR2 YSLEER. V gave up 4 bases and J gave up 4 bases; unmatched junction bases: 10. There are 16 residues in the CDR3. The CDR3 spells CASSLRVSGGPDTQYF. The CDR3 bases are TGCGCCAGCAGCCTAAGAGTTTCGGGAGGGCCAGATACGCAGTATTTT.

A remark on this clonotype: Because this beta chain is a stray read in a library intended to capture alpha chains, its abundance should not be given much weight. This sequence joins TRBV6-2 or TRBV6-3 and TRBJ1-1; 9 nucleotides align to TRBD1. The CDR3 is made up of 14 amino acids. CDR1 MNHEY and CDR2 SVGEGT come from the germline V gene. Germline trimming cut 6 bases from V and 4 bases from J; bases unmatched to any gene: 6. The CDR3 region is CASRLQGASTEAFF. In nucleotides, the CDR3 is TGTGCCAGCAGACTACAGGGGGCAAGCACTGAAGCTTTCTTT.

Turning to this clonotype: The final CDR3 position lacks the conserved phenylalanine or tryptophan, pointing to a likely read error. With the library built for alpha chains, this beta chain is off target and its frequency is not meaningful. The genes are TRBV27 and TRBJ2-2, with TRBD1 identical over 8 bases. Germline lookup yields CDR1 MNHEY and CDR2 SMNVEV (reference sequence). This CDR3 spans 16 amino acids. Trimming cost V 6 bases and J 0 bases; bases outside gene matches: 6. CDR3 in amino acids: CASSPIRGPNTGELFS. The CDR3, as DNA: TGTGCCAGCAGCCCCATCAGGGGGCCGAACACCGGGGAGCTGTTTTCT.